A single sample gave rise to the 18 T cell receptor beta chains below, sequenced in a study of T-cell memory formation after mild COVID-19. One entry per CDR3 protein, called by TCRdb with MiXCR from the 5' RACE reads. In the table there are 200,000 to 250,000 distinct CDR3 sequences, approximately 9% of which are singletons. Source material: PBMCs or a T cell subset sorted from them (not recorded which). These receptors were obtained from a man younger than 35 who had mild COVID-19 (a few samples of this study predate the infection). Cell type and time point are not known.

There are a few counts of this clonotype. The chain has TRBV12-3 or TRBV12-4 and TRBJ2-2; tentatively, D is TRBD2 (6 bases). The CDR3 length is 15 residues. Trimming left V 3 bases short and J 4 bases short, with 12 bases between. The CDR3 protein is CASSFRGAGTGELFF. CDR3 DNA: TGTGCCAGCAGTTTCCGCGGGGCGGGCACCGGGGAGCTGTTTTTT.

This clonotype was seen more than once but under ten times. The chain joins TRBV20-1 to TRBJ2-5; 11 bases fit TRBD2. Germline CDR1 and CDR2: DFQATT and SNEGSKA (reference sequence). V shed 5 bases and J 7 bases; nucleotides not matched to a gene: 9. The CDR3 is made up of 14 amino acids. The CDR3 here is CSAGSSGGALTQYF. The DNA for the CDR3 is TGCAGTGCTGGAAGTAGCGGGGGGGCTTTGACCCAGTACTTC.

The rearrangement links TRBV12-3 or TRBV12-4 to TRBJ2-1; 7 bases align to TRBD1. This CDR3 spans 14 amino acids. The trim removed 6 bases at V and 10 bases at J, leaving 12 bases unmatched. The CDR3 nucleotides read TGTGCCAGCAGGACTGGGGGACAGTCGGGGGAGCAGTTCTTC. Translated: CASRTGGQSGEQFF.

The rearrangement joins TRBV7-2 to TRBJ2-5; D is perhaps TRBD2 (5 bases). V lost 5 bases and J lost 1, with 17 bases in between. The V gene's germline CDR1 is SGHTA and CDR2 FQGNSA. CDR3 length: 16 residues. CDR3 in DNA: TGTGCCAGCAGCCTGCTAACGGACTTTAGCCAAGAGACCCAGTACTTC. This sequence encodes CASSLLTDFSQETQYF.

V and J are TRBV21-1 and TRBJ2-7; TRBD1, the table's D call, lacks a check against the DNA. TRBV21-1 is a pseudogene. The CDR3 contains 18 residues. The CDR3 nucleotides read TGTGCCAGCAGCAAAGGTCGTAGGGACAGGGATAGTTCCTACGAGCAGTACGTC. This encodes CASSKGRRDRDSSYEQYV.

Written as DNA, the CDR3 is TGCGCCAGCAGCCAAGGCCGACAGCCCAACTATGGCTACACCTTC. Translated: CASSQGRQPNYGYTF. This chain joins TRBV4-1 and TRBJ1-2; possible D gene TRBD1, 5 bases. The CDR3 contains 15 residues. The germline gives CDR1 MGHRA, CDR2 YSYEKL. The V end was cut by 1 base, the J end by 2 bases, with 11 bases between.

This sequence joins TRBV5-8 and TRBJ2-3, with D hard to call. Per the germline V gene, CDR1 is SGHTS and CDR2 is YDEGEE. The CDR3 has 11 amino acids. V was shortened by 7 bases and J by 4 bases, with 7 bases between the two germline ends. As DNA, the CDR3 is TGTGCCAGCGGAAGATCAGATACGCAGTATTTT. This encodes CASGRSDTQYF.

J is TRBJ1-1 and V is TRBV18, with 7 bases aligning to TRBD1. The J segment lost 4 bases and the V segment lost 1 base, leaving 12 bases of the junction unmatched. The CDR3 contains 17 residues. CDR1 and CDR2 from the germline V gene are KGHSH and LQKENI. The CDR3 reads CASSPRRYEQGPTEAFF. CDR3 DNA sequence: TGTGCCAGCTCACCACGACGCTACGAACAGGGGCCCACTGAAGCTTTCTTT.

The chain links TRBV29-1 to TRBJ2-5; TRBD1 agrees at 7 bases. The germline gives CDR1 SQVTM, CDR2 ANQGSEA. V was pared by 3 bases and J by 5 bases, with 6 bases of the junction left unmatched. This CDR3 is 13 amino acids long. The CDR3 reads CSVDQGVWETQYF. DNA for the CDR3: TGCAGCGTTGATCAGGGGGTTTGGGAGACCCAGTACTTC. Looking up the rest from reference TRBV29-1 and TRBJ2-5 gives the full variable domain: SAVISQKPSRDICQRGTSLTIQCQVDSQVTMMFWYRQQPGQSLTLIATANQGSEATYESGFVIDKFPISRPNLTFSTLTVSNMSPEDSSIYLCSVDQGVWETQYFGPGTRLLVL.

This chain uses TRBV20-1 with TRBJ1-2; perhaps TRBD1 as D (6 bases). V was trimmed by 5 bases and J by 6 bases, leaving 13 bases between them. The CDR3 length is 12 residues. Germline-derived CDR1 and CDR2 are DFQATT and SNEGSKA (reference sequence). This chain's CDR3 is CSAVGQTDGYTF. CDR3 DNA: TGCAGTGCTGTCGGACAGACCGATGGCTACACCTTC.

The chain recombines TRBV7-9 with TRBJ1-1; D is unresolved. V dropped 5 bases and J dropped 1 base, with 8 bases sitting between them. Germline V gene lookup returns CDR1 SEHNR and CDR2 FQNEAQ (reference sequence). This CDR3 is 13 amino acids long. CDR3 DNA: TGTGCCAGCAGCGCAACAGAGAACACTGAAGCTTTCTTT. It is translated as CASSATENTEAFF.

The V gene is TRBV7-2, the J gene TRBJ1-6; possible D gene TRBD1, 6 bases. Germline loops: CDR1 SGHTA, CDR2 FQGNSA. Deletions cut 5 bases from V and 9 bases from J, with 11 bases between. CDR3 length: 13 amino acids. Written as DNA, the CDR3 is TGTGCCAGCAGCAACAGGGTGTCTTCACCCCTCCACTTT. It translates to CASSNRVSSPLHF.

The V call is TRBV7-8, the J call TRBJ2-3; TRBD2 agrees at 10 bases. The germline V gene has CDR1 SGHVS and CDR2 FQNEAQ. Trimming cost V 5 bases and J 4 bases; bases outside gene matches: 18. The CDR3 has 19 amino acids. The CDR3 DNA is TGTGCCAGCAGCATACCTAGCGGGGGTCTGGCCGTGCATCCAGATACGCAGTATTTT. Protein sequence: CASSIPSGGLAVHPDTQYF.

This clonotype has a count of ten or more. The chain links TRBV12-3 or TRBV12-4 to TRBJ2-3, with D tentatively TRBD1 (6 bases). The CDR3 length is 14 residues. Trimming left V 5 bases short and J 0 bases short, with 9 bases between. The DNA of the CDR3 is TGTGCCAGCAGTGCTGGGACAAGCACAGATACGCAGTATTTT. Protein product: CASSAGTSTDTQYF.

This clonotype was seen only a few times. This chain links TRBV6-1 with TRBJ2-7; D not resolved. From germline, CDR1 is MNHNS and CDR2 SASEGT. CDR3 length: 15 residues. V dropped 3 bases and J dropped 0 bases, with 12 bases sitting between them. This chain's CDR3 is CASSDPQRSSYEQYF. The CDR3, as DNA: TGTGCCAGCAGTGACCCGCAGAGGAGCTCCTACGAGCAGTACTTC.

This clonotype was counted between two and nine times. The chain employs TRBV20-1 and TRBJ2-2, with D perhaps matching TRBD1 or TRBD2 (7 bases each). Germline V gene lookup returns CDR1 DFQATT and CDR2 SNEGSKA (reference sequence). Deletions cut 1 base from V and 6 bases from J, with 15 bases between. The CDR3 covers 15 residues. Written as DNA, the CDR3 is TGCAGTGCTAGAGCAGGGGGAGGGCAATCCGGGGAGCTGTTTTTT. Protein: CSARAGGGQSGELFF.

This clonotype was recorded a few times. The DNA is omitted, as the CDR3 cannot be located on it reliably, and the CDR3 follows TCRdb's listing. The gene calls are TRBV12-3 or TRBV12-4 and TRBJ1-1; the D call TRBD1 from the table was never checked on the DNA. The CDR3 numbers 12 amino acids, ends counted. CDR3 region: CASSTSTGEAFF.

This clonotype was found a few times. J is TRBJ2-1 and V is TRBV7-8; D is tentatively TRBD1 or TRBD2 (5 bases each). CDR3 length equals 16 residues. In germline, CDR1 is SGHVS, CDR2 FQNEAQ. V dropped 5 bases and J dropped 7 bases, with 21 bases sitting between them. Here the CDR3 reads CASSPREEGLTNEQFF. The CDR3 nucleotides are TGTGCCAGCAGCCCACGGGAAGAGGGGCTGACTAATGAGCAGTTCTTC.